This TCR beta chain was profiled in a study of T cells after yellow fever vaccination. To note about this clonotype: Its antigen is undetermined.

Overall study results and limits: Although the secondary response was weaker, it peaked faster, at day 5 versus 15.

TCRdb called the 5' RACE reads again in MiXCR, with one record for every CDR3 protein. Of 400,000 to 650,000 distinct CDR3 sequences listed, less than 25% are singletons. The CDR3 has 13 amino acids. Germline values: CDR1 SGHRS, CDR2 YFSETQ. Trimming pared 7 bases from V and 4 bases from J, leaving 11 bases between. The rearrangement joins TRBV5-1 to TRBJ2-2, with D unresolved. The sequencing here drew on PBMCs, taken 20 to 25 days after the first yellow fever vaccination. This receptor was obtained from a man between 18 and 29 years old who received the YFV17D yellow fever vaccine. The CDR3 sequence is CASFPGSTGELFF. In nucleotides, the CDR3 is TGCGCCAGCTTCCCCGGATCCACCGGGGAGCTGTTTTTT.